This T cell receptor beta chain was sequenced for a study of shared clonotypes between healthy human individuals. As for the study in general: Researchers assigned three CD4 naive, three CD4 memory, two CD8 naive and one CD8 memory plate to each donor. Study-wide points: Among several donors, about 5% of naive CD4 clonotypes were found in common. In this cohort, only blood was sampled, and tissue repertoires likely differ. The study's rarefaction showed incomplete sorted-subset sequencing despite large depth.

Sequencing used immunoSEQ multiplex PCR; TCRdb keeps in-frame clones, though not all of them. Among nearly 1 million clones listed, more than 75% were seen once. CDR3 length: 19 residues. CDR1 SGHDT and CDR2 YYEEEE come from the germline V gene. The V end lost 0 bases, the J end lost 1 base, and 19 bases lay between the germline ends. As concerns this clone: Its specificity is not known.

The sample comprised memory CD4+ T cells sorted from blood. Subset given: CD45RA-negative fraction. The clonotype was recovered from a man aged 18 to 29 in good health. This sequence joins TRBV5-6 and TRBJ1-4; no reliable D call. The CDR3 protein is CASSLAQDAFFETNEKLFF. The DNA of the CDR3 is TGTGCCAGCAGCTTGGCTCAGGACGCGTTTTTCGAAACTAATGAAAAACTGTTTTTT.